A selection of T cell receptor beta chains follows, all from one sample in a study of T cell responses to AZD1222 COVID-19 vaccine. The assay was immunoSEQ multiplex PCR, and TCRdb's table has in-frame clones only and misses some. The table records some 160,000 clones, just under 95% of them present only once. Here the sequenced sample was peripheral blood, taken on day 0 of AZD1222 vaccination. The receptors derive from an adult in good health. Both conserved end residues are part of each CDR3. D genes are given only for firm matches. Part of the rows lack a size; the others show once, few, many or a class for expanded clones.

J: TRBJ1-5
V: TRBV18
length: 19
D: TRBD1
size: .
CDR3: CASSPLQLRQGSSNQPQHF
DNA: TGTGCCAGCTCACCCCTCCAACTCCGACAGGGTTCTAGCAATCAGCCCCAGCATTTT

J: TRBJ2-7
V: TRBV30
length: 13
D: .
size: .
CDR3: CAWSRDYSYEQYF
DNA: TGTGCCTGGAGCAGAGACTACTCCTACGAGCAGTACTTC

J: TRBJ1-1
V: TRBV4-1
length: 16
D: TRBD1
size: .
CDR3: CASSQVGQAKNTEAFF
DNA: TGCGCCAGCAGCCAAGTCGGACAGGCTAAGAACACTGAAGCTTTCTTT

J: TRBJ1-2
V: TRBV2
length: 13
D: TRBD1
size: .
CDR3: CASRDRANYGYTF
DNA: TGTGCCAGCAGGGACAGGGCTAACTATGGCTACACCTTC

J: TRBJ2-7
V: TRBV3-1/TRBV3-2
length: 16
D: .
size: .
CDR3: CASSQEVGTLTYEQYF
DNA: TGTGCCAGCAGCCAAGAGGTGGGGACACTTACCTACGAGCAGTACTTC

J: TRBJ1-2
V: TRBV18
length: 14
D: .
size: .
CDR3: CASSPGGPNYGYTF
DNA: TGTGCCAGCTCACCAGGGGGCCCTAACTATGGCTACACCTTC

J: TRBJ2-1
V: TRBV5-1
length: 16
D: .
size: .
CDR3: CASSFGAVSSYNEQFF
DNA: TGCGCCAGCAGCTTTGGGGCGGTAAGCTCCTACAATGAGCAGTTCTTC

J: TRBJ1-1
V: TRBV6-5
length: 14
D: TRBD1
size: .
CDR3: CASTYGQGVTEAFF
DNA: TGTGCCAGCACCTACGGACAGGGGGTCACTGAAGCTTTCTTT

J: TRBJ1-2
V: TRBV7-9
length: 14
D: .
size: few
CDR3: CASSLVGANYGYTF
DNA: TGTGCCAGCAGCTTAGTCGGAGCGAACTATGGCTACACCTTC

J: TRBJ1-1
V: TRBV2
length: 12
D: .
size: .
CDR3: CANRMGSDGAFF
DNA: TGTGCCAACAGAATGGGGAGCGACGGGGCTTTCTTT

J: TRBJ1-1
V: TRBV11-3
length: 15
D: .
size: .
CDR3: CASSLGSGMNTEAFF
DNA: TGTGCCAGCAGCTTAGGGTCAGGCATGAACACTGAAGCTTTCTTT

J: TRBJ1-2
V: TRBV20-1
length: 13
D: .
size: .
CDR3: CSASLQGKDGYTF
DNA: TGCAGTGCTAGTTTGCAGGGCAAGGATGGCTACACCTTC

J: TRBJ2-5
V: TRBV4-2
length: 15
D: TRBD2
size: .
CDR3: CASSQDSGGAETQYF
DNA: TGTGCCAGCAGCCAAGATAGCGGGGGGGCCGAGACCCAGTACTTC

J: TRBJ2-5
V: TRBV27
length: 16
D: TRBD2
size: .
CDR3: CASRLTLAEPQETQYF
DNA: TGTGCCAGCAGACTTACACTAGCGGAGCCCCAAGAGACCCAGTACTTC

J: TRBJ2-5
V: TRBV5-1
length: 13
D: .
size: few
CDR3: CASSLGARETQYF
DNA: TGCGCCAGCAGCTTGGGGGCGCGGGAGACCCAGTACTTC

J: TRBJ1-1
V: TRBV18
length: 16
D: .
size: .
CDR3: CASSPGGRQANTEAFF
DNA: TGTGCCAGCTCACCCGGGGGGAGGCAGGCGAACACTGAAGCTTTCTTT

J: TRBJ2-3
V: TRBV6-5
length: 14
D: .
size: .
CDR3: CASSYSPLTDTQYF
DNA: TGTGCCAGCAGTTACTCTCCCCTCACAGATACGCAGTATTTT

J: TRBJ2-7
V: TRBV30
length: 13
D: .
size: .
CDR3: CAWSEGIVDEQYF
DNA: TGTGCCTGGAGCGAAGGAATTGTCGACGAGCAGTACTTC

J: TRBJ1-5
V: TRBV6-2/TRBV6-3
length: 17
D: TRBD1
size: .
CDR3: CASSRDREVYSNQPQHF
DNA: TGTGCCAGCAGTCGGGACAGGGAAGTGTATAGCAATCAGCCCCAGCATTTT

J: TRBJ1-6
V: TRBV30
length: 13
D: .
size: .
CDR3: CAWSADGGSPLHF
DNA: TGTGCCTGGAGTGCCGACGGTGGTTCACCCCTCCACTTT

J: TRBJ1-5
V: TRBV5-1
length: 15
D: .
size: .
CDR3: CASSFSGAGNQPQHF
DNA: TGCGCCAGCAGCTTCTCGGGGGCGGGCAATCAGCCCCAGCATTTT

J: TRBJ1-1
V: TRBV19
length: 15
D: TRBD1
size: .
CDR3: CASRWDSNLGTEAFF
DNA: TGTGCCAGTAGATGGGACAGTAATCTTGGGACTGAAGCTTTCTTT

J: TRBJ1-2
V: TRBV27
length: 13
D: .
size: once
CDR3: CASSLSFRDGYTF
DNA: TGTGCCAGCAGTTTATCGTTCAGGGACGGCTACACCTTC

J: TRBJ1-2
V: TRBV7-9
length: 16
D: .
size: .
CDR3: CASSPRPNPDNYGYTF
DNA: TGTGCCAGCAGCCCCAGGCCCAACCCAGATAACTATGGCTACACCTTC

J: TRBJ2-1
V: TRBV11-2
length: 16
D: TRBD2
size: .
CDR3: CASSGLAGGAYHEQFF
DNA: TGTGCCAGCAGCGGCCTAGCGGGGGGGGCTTATCATGAGCAGTTCTTC

J: TRBJ2-4
V: TRBV6-2/TRBV6-3
length: 14
D: .
size: .
CDR3: CASSSPGLSSVQYF
DNA: TGTGCCAGCAGTTCCCCGGGACTTTCCTCGGTTCAGTACTTC

J: TRBJ1-2
V: TRBV29-1
length: 13
D: .
size: .
CDR3: CSVGGGRRYGYTF
DNA: TGCAGCGTTGGGGGAGGCCGTCGCTATGGCTACACCTTC

J: TRBJ1-6
V: TRBV27
length: 14
D: .
size: .
CDR3: CASSLYRVNSPLHF
DNA: TGTGCCAGCAGTTTATATCGGGTAAATTCACCCCTCCACTTT

J: TRBJ1-1
V: TRBV18
length: 15
D: .
size: once
CDR3: CASSSGQIWDTEAFF
DNA: TGTGCCAGCTCCTCTGGACAAATCTGGGACACTGAAGCTTTCTTT

J: TRBJ1-1
V: TRBV27
length: 14
D: .
size: .
CDR3: CASSLSVVNTEAFF
DNA: TGTGCCAGCAGTTTATCGGTGGTGAACACTGAAGCTTTCTTT

J: TRBJ2-3
V: TRBV3-1/TRBV3-2
length: 21
D: .
size: .
CDR3: CASSQVGGRRGVPISTDTQYF
DNA: TGTGCCAGCAGCCAAGTAGGGGGGCGTCGAGGGGTACCTATTAGCACAGATACGCAGTATTTT

J: TRBJ2-6
V: TRBV19
length: 16
D: .
size: .
CDR3: CASSIVWASGANVLTF
DNA: TGTGCCAGTAGTATTGTGTGGGCCTCTGGGGCCAACGTCCTGACTTTC

J: TRBJ1-2
V: TRBV6-1
length: 15
D: TRBD1
size: .
CDR3: CASSEPATGSRGYTF
DNA: TGTGCCAGCAGTGAGCCGGCGACAGGGAGTAGGGGCTACACCTTC

J: TRBJ2-7
V: TRBV11-2
length: 15
D: TRBD2
size: .
CDR3: CASSSPLAGGYEQYF
DNA: TGTGCCAGCAGCTCCCCACTAGCGGGGGGCTACGAGCAGTACTTC

J: TRBJ2-1
V: TRBV29-1
length: 13
D: .
size: .
CDR3: CSTRQSSYNEQFF
DNA: TGCAGCACACGACAAAGCTCCTACAATGAGCAGTTCTTC

J: TRBJ2-5
V: TRBV20-1
length: 11
D: .
size: .
CDR3: CSARVGETQYF
DNA: TGCAGTGCTAGGGTTGGGGAGACCCAGTACTTC

J: TRBJ1-2
V: TRBV10-3
length: 14
D: TRBD1
size: once
CDR3: CAISRDSEYYGYTF
DNA: TGTGCCATCAGTCGGGACAGCGAGTACTATGGCTACACCTTC

J: TRBJ2-7
V: TRBV2
length: 14
D: TRBD2
size: .
CDR3: CASRQTSGGYEQYF
DNA: TGTGCCAGCCGGCAGACTAGCGGGGGCTACGAGCAGTACTTC

J: TRBJ1-5
V: TRBV11-3
length: 12
D: .
size: .
CDR3: CASSSINQPQHF
DNA: TGTGCCAGCAGCTCAATAAATCAGCCCCAGCATTTT

J: TRBJ2-3
V: TRBV7-9
length: 15
D: .
size: .
CDR3: CASIEWGSGRDTQYF
DNA: TGTGCCAGCATCGAGTGGGGGTCAGGCAGAGATACGCAGTATTTT

J: TRBJ2-7
V: TRBV30
length: 19
D: TRBD2
size: .
CDR3: CAWSTLMKGLAGTIYEQYF
DNA: TGTGCCTGGAGTACCCTAATGAAAGGACTAGCGGGGACCATCTACGAGCAGTACTTC

J: TRBJ1-2
V: TRBV28
length: 13
D: .
size: .
CDR3: CASSLFGSYGYTF
DNA: TGTGCCAGCAGTTTATTCGGGAGCTATGGCTACACCTTC

J: TRBJ2-1
V: TRBV7-2
length: 13
D: .
size: .
CDR3: CASSLDPAFRQFF
DNA: TGTGCCAGCAGCTTAGACCCCGCATTTAGGCAGTTCTTC

J: TRBJ2-1
V: TRBV6-5
length: 16
D: .
size: .
CDR3: CASSYSSAVGYNEQFF
DNA: TGTGCCAGCAGTTACTCATCCGCGGTGGGCTACAATGAGCAGTTCTTC

J: TRBJ2-7
V: TRBV27
length: 13
D: .
size: .
CDR3: CASSPWGVNEQYF
DNA: TGTGCCAGCAGTCCCTGGGGGGTCAACGAGCAGTACTTC

J: TRBJ1-5
V: TRBV27
length: 13
D: TRBD1
size: .
CDR3: CAIGTGVGQPQHF
DNA: TGTGCGATTGGGACAGGGGTAGGGCAGCCCCAGCATTTT

J: TRBJ2-3
V: TRBV18
length: 13
D: .
size: .
CDR3: CASSLNDEDTQYF
DNA: TGTGCCAGCTCACTTAATGATGAAGATACGCAGTATTTT

J: TRBJ1-2
V: TRBV5-1
length: 16
D: .
size: .
CDR3: CASSLGEVVSNYGYTF
DNA: TGCGCCAGCAGCTTAGGGGAAGTAGTTTCTAACTATGGCTACACCTTC

J: TRBJ2-7
V: TRBV2
length: 12
D: TRBD1
size: .
CDR3: CASSEGTGEQYF
DNA: TGTGCCAGCAGTGAAGGGACAGGCGAGCAGTACTTC

J: TRBJ2-2
V: TRBV28
length: 15
D: TRBD2
size: .
CDR3: CASTAAGENTGELFF
DNA: TGTGCCAGCACCGCCGCGGGAGAGAACACCGGGGAGCTGTTTTTT

J: TRBJ1-2
V: TRBV19
length: 18
D: TRBD1
size: .
CDR3: CASSMSSRDRGLQSGYTF
DNA: TGTGCCAGTAGTATGAGTTCGAGGGACAGGGGTCTCCAGAGTGGCTACACCTTC

J: TRBJ1-2
V: TRBV28
length: 14
D: .
size: once
CDR3: CASSLFSGRYGYTF
DNA: TGTGCCAGCAGTTTATTTTCAGGGCGGTATGGCTACACCTTC

J: TRBJ2-7
V: TRBV27
length: 11
D: .
size: .
CDR3: CASSLGYEQYF
DNA: TGTGCCAGCAGTTTAGGCTACGAGCAGTACTTC